Reported below is one TCR beta chain. Its antigen is currently unknown. Time point in this sample: newly diagnosed GD, antithyroid drugs for less than 3 months. There was RNA extracted from PBMCs, and the TCR library was made from it. There are 15 residues in the CDR3. The V end was cut by 6 bases, the J end by 0 bases, with 12 bases between. Germline values: CDR1 MNHNS, CDR2 SASEGT. The entry originates in a study of regulatory T cells in long-lasting Graves disease. Relying on iRepertoire HTBI primers and Arm-PCR of CDR3 regions, the team built TCR beta libraries. In TCRdb, the multiplex PCR reads were re-called with MiXCR into one record per CDR3 protein. The sample records around 320,000 distinct CDR3 sequences, approximately 16% being singletons. General study findings and limits: Patients whose Graves' disease persisted exhibited lower TCR diversity than those newly diagnosed.

The same data also went into a second study, on T cells in Graves' hyperthyroidism and ophthalmopathy. That work contributes: Patients between 18 and 65 years old had hyperthyroidism, newly diagnosed and lasting under 2 months.

This clonotype was sampled from a middle-aged man with Graves disease. The source material was peripheral blood mononuclear cells (PBMCs), sampled at new diagnosis, from a patient treated with antithyroid drugs. This rearrangement joins TRBV6-1 to TRBJ1-3, with a weak D call TRBD1 (6 bases). The CDR3 loop is CASRNRASSGNTIYF. The CDR3 nucleotides are TGTGCCAGCAGGAACAGGGCAAGCTCTGGAAACACCATATATTTT.